A selection of T cell receptor beta chains follows, all from one sample in a study of human T cells and chemical hapten exposure. TCRdb passed the RACE reads through MiXCR, listing each CDR3 protein once. The table has roughly 200,000 distinct CDR3 sequences, under 25% seen once. The sequencing used whole blood, collected in connection with sensitization to the hapten diphenylcyclopropenone (DPC). The receptors originated from a woman in her thirties or forties with alopecia areata. Some clones in this sample may be carry-over from other donors' samples. Each CDR3 is given with its conserved first and last residue. D genes are given only for firm matches. The size of a clone is reported for some rows only, either as once, few or many, or as a class for expanded clones.

CDR3 length	D gene	clone size	V gene	J gene	CDR3 protein	CDR3 DNA
14	TRBD2	.	TRBV24-1	TRBJ2-1	CVTSLRGSLDEQFF	TGTGTCACCTCACTGCGCGGGAGTTTGGATGAGCAGTTCTTC
12	.	many	TRBV6-2/TRBV6-3	TRBJ2-1	CASSYRSSRAVF	TGTGCCAGCAGTTACAGATCATCGCGGGCCGTCTTC
13	.	.	TRBV5-1	TRBJ2-7	CASSLGGSWDRYF	TGCGCCAGCAGCTTGGGAGGGTCTTGGGATCGGTACTTC
13	TRBD1	.	TRBV27	TRBJ1-5	CATGGRRNQPQHF	TGTGCCACAGGGGGAAGGCGCAATCAGCCCCAGCATTTT
13	TRBD1	.	TRBV27	TRBJ1-1	CASSFYDRGVAFF	TGTGCCAGCAGTTTCTACGACAGGGGAGTAGCTTTCTTT
15	.	.	TRBV5-1	TRBJ2-2	CASSLFAPNTGELFF	TGCGCCAGCAGCTTGTTTGCGCCGAACACCGGGGAGCTGTTTTTT
10	.	few	TRBV20-1	TRBJ2-3	CSGGQDTQYF	TGCAGTGGGGGGCAGGATACGCAGTATTTT
14	.	.	TRBV5-5	TRBJ1-1	CASSPAWANTEAFF	TGTGCCAGCAGCCCAGCGTGGGCGAACACTGAAGCTTTCTTT
14	TRBD2	.	TRBV29-1	TRBJ2-3	CSVEDGAGGDTQYF	TGCAGCGTTGAAGATGGCGCGGGAGGGGATACGCAGTATTTT
13	.	.	TRBV10-3	TRBJ2-7	CAISEDRSYEQYF	TGTGCCATCAGTGAAGACCGATCGTACGAGCAGTACTTC
15	TRBD1	.	TRBV29-1	TRBJ2-7	CSVEEGQGARYEQYF	TGCAGCGTTGAAGAGGGACAGGGGGCGCGGTACGAGCAGTACTTC
13	.	.	TRBV29-1	TRBJ1-5	CSVAEGGYQPQHF	TGCAGCGTTGCCGAGGGAGGTTATCAGCCCCAGCATTTT
16	.	.	TRBV24-1	TRBJ2-1	CATSDITTRGNDEQFF	TGTGCCACCAGTGACATAACTACAAGGGGGAATGATGAGCAGTTCTTC
14	.	few	TRBV28	TRBJ2-7	CASSSPGAFYEQYF	TGTGCCAGCAGTTCTCCGGGGGCCTTCTACGAGCAGTACTTC
15	.	.	TRBV29-1	TRBJ2-5	CSVEKASGPQETQYF	TGCAGCGTTGAAAAGGCCAGCGGACCGCAAGAGACCCAGTACTTC
16	.	.	TRBV4-3	TRBJ2-3	CASSHEPPPGTDTQYF	TGCGCCAGCAGCCACGAACCCCCGCCGGGCACAGATACGCAGTATTTT
14	.	.	TRBV7-9	TRBJ2-5	CASSARTAQETQYF	TGTGCCAGCAGCGCTAGGACAGCACAAGAGACCCAGTACTTC
14	TRBD1	.	TRBV7-2	TRBJ2-7	CASSAGQGPYEQYF	TGTGCCAGCAGCGCAGGACAGGGCCCCTACGAGCAGTACTTC
16	TRBD1	once	TRBV19	TRBJ2-2	CASSIVGTGNTGELFF	TGTGCCAGTAGTATAGTAGGGACAGGGAACACCGGGGAGCTGTTTTTT
15	.	.	TRBV4-3	TRBJ1-4	CASSRGGGSNEKLFF	TGCGCCAGCAGCCGAGGGGGGGGGTCTAATGAAAAACTGTTTTTT
13	.	.	TRBV28	TRBJ2-5	CASRGGVQETQYF	TGTGCCAGCCGAGGGGGGGTCCAAGAGACCCAGTACTTC
15	TRBD1	few	TRBV4-3	TRBJ1-4	CASSPQDRGREKLFF	TGCGCCAGCAGCCCGCAGGACAGGGGGCGCGAAAAACTGTTTTTT
14	.	.	TRBV3-1	TRBJ2-7	CASSQAGPAYEQYF	TGTGCCAGCAGCCAAGCGGGACCCGCCTACGAGCAGTACTTC
15	.	many	TRBV4-3	TRBJ2-7	CASSPSSGAQYEQYF	TGCGCCAGCAGCCCGAGTTCGGGAGCGCAGTACGAGCAGTACTTC
14	.	few	TRBV29-1	TRBJ2-7	CSVPSSGDWYEQYF	TGCAGCGTGCCGTCGTCGGGGGATTGGTACGAGCAGTACTTC
15	.	.	TRBV5-1	TRBJ2-2	CASSPMHPNTGELFF	TGCGCCAGCAGCCCTATGCACCCGAACACCGGGGAGCTGTTTTTT
17	TRBD2	.	TRBV28	TRBJ2-3	CASSPTGLAGGEDTQYF	TGTGCCAGCAGTCCAACCGGACTAGCGGGGGGAGAAGATACGCAGTATTTT
11	.	.	TRBV7-2	TRBJ1-5	CASSIRGPQHF	TGTGCCAGCAGCATCAGGGGTCCCCAGCATTTT
18	TRBD1	.	TRBV10-3	TRBJ2-6	CAISEGTGHRSGANVPTF	TGTGCCATCAGTGAGGGGACAGGGCACCGATCCGGGGCCAACGTCCCGACTTTC
15	.	.	TRBV7-9	TRBJ2-3	CASRGGLVVRDTQYF	TGTGCCAGCAGAGGGGGGCTAGTGGTGAGAGATACGCAGTATTTT
15	TRBD1	few	TRBV5-1	TRBJ2-2	CASRTGGPNTGELFF	TGCGCCAGCAGAACAGGGGGCCCCAACACCGGGGAGCTGTTTTTT
15	TRBD2	.	TRBV15	TRBJ2-2	CATSRPGGMTGELFF	TGTGCCACCAGCAGACCGGGAGGAATGACCGGGGAGCTGTTTTTT
14	.	few	TRBV29-1	TRBJ2-7	CSVSRDSAAYEQYF	TGCAGCGTTTCTCGGGACTCCGCTGCCTACGAGCAGTACTTC
15	.	few	TRBV7-6	TRBJ2-7	CASSSLGPGIAEQYF	TGTGCCAGCAGCTCCTTAGGCCCAGGGATCGCCGAGCAGTACTTC
11	.	few	TRBV29-1	TRBJ2-7	CSGGFSYEQYF	TGCAGTGGGGGTTTCTCCTACGAGCAGTACTTC
15	TRBD1	few	TRBV6-6	TRBJ2-1	CASSYQGTGRGEQFF	TGTGCCAGCAGTTACCAGGGGACAGGGAGAGGTGAGCAGTTCTTC
14	TRBD2	few	TRBV29-1	TRBJ2-5	CSGGRTSGAETQYF	TGCAGCGGGGGAAGGACTAGCGGAGCGGAGACCCAGTACTTC
15	.	.	TRBV6-2/TRBV6-3	TRBJ1-1	CASSYDSPRNTEAFF	TGTGCCAGCAGTTACGACAGTCCAAGGAACACTGAAGCTTTCTTT
16	TRBD2	.	TRBV20-1	TRBJ2-1	CSALGLAGASYNEQFF	TGCAGTGCATTGGGACTAGCGGGTGCTAGTTACAATGAGCAGTTCTTC
14	.	.	TRBV12-3/TRBV12-4	TRBJ2-2	CASTAGYSTGELFF	TGTGCCAGCACGGCCGGGTATAGTACCGGGGAGCTGTTTTTT
12	.	.	TRBV29-1	TRBJ2-1	CSSRTDYNEQFF	TGCAGTTCTCGGACGGATTACAATGAGCAGTTCTTC
18	.	many	TRBV20-1	TRBJ1-5	CSARDRRAGFYLNQPQHF	TGCAGTGCTAGAGACCGTCGGGCAGGGTTTTACCTCAATCAGCCCCAGCATTTT
13	TRBD1	few	TRBV10-3	TRBJ1-2	CAAGTGDPYGYTF	TGTGCCGCAGGGACAGGGGATCCCTATGGCTACACCTTC
16	TRBD2	few	TRBV29-1	TRBJ2-5	CSVGSASGRGGETQYF	TGCAGCGTTGGGAGCGCTAGCGGGAGGGGAGGGGAGACCCAGTACTTC
14	.	.	TRBV12-3/TRBV12-4	TRBJ2-5	CASSLALSQATQYF	TGTGCCAGCAGTTTAGCCTTATCCCAGGCAACCCAGTACTTC
14	TRBD2	.	TRBV3-1	TRBJ2-5	CASSHLAGVETQYF	TGTGCCAGCAGCCATCTAGCGGGAGTCGAGACCCAGTACTTC
15	TRBD1	.	TRBV7-9	TRBJ1-4	CASSAGQANNEKLFF	TGTGCCAGCAGCGCCGGACAGGCGAATAATGAAAAACTGTTTTTT
16	.	few	TRBV27	TRBJ1-5	CASSHKGGGDNQPQHF	TGTGCCAGCAGCCATAAGGGAGGGGGGGACAATCAGCCCCAGCATTTT
15	.	once	TRBV7-2	TRBJ2-2	CASSLTTANTGELFF	TGTGCCAGCAGCTTAACTACCGCGAACACCGGGGAGCTGTTTTTT
17	TRBD1	few	TRBV9	TRBJ2-3	CASSAGKTGLVSDTQYF	TGTGCCAGCAGCGCGGGAAAGACAGGGCTAGTATCAGATACGCAGTATTTT
14	TRBD2	once	TRBV5-4	TRBJ2-7	CASSLPSGAYEQYF	TGTGCCAGCAGCTTACCTAGCGGAGCCTACGAGCAGTACTTC
14	.	many	TRBV7-9	TRBJ2-2	CASSLAPVSGELFF	TGTGCCAGCAGCTTAGCGCCAGTATCCGGGGAGCTGTTTTTT
15	TRBD1	.	TRBV6-2/TRBV6-3	TRBJ2-1	CASRDRRSSYNEQFF	TGTGCCAGCAGGGACAGGCGGAGCTCCTACAATGAGCAGTTCTTC